The present T cell receptor (beta chain) was sequenced within a study of human T cells and chemical hapten exposure. TCRdb fed the RACE reads into MiXCR, producing one record per CDR3 protein. In the table there are under 400,000 distinct CDR3 sequences, 5% to 6.5% of which are singletons. This clonotype was found many times. Time point given: pre-sensitization, week 0. The treatment: therapeutic diphenylcyclopropenone sensitization with weekly scalp DPC. This CDR3 is built from 13 residues. Trimming removed 4 bases at V and 6 bases at J, with 11 bases between. Germline assignment: CDR1 SGHTA and CDR2 FQGTGA.

This sequence was found in a woman aged 45-59 years with alopecia areata. Some clones in this sample may be carry-over from other donors' samples. The sample consisted of whole blood, taken in connection with sensitization to the hapten diphenylcyclopropenone (DPC). The chain links TRBV7-3 to TRBJ2-3; D is ambiguous. This CDR3 reads CASSSSRQDTQYF. In DNA form, the CDR3 reads TGTGCCAGCAGCTCGTCCAGGCAGGATACGCAGTATTTT.